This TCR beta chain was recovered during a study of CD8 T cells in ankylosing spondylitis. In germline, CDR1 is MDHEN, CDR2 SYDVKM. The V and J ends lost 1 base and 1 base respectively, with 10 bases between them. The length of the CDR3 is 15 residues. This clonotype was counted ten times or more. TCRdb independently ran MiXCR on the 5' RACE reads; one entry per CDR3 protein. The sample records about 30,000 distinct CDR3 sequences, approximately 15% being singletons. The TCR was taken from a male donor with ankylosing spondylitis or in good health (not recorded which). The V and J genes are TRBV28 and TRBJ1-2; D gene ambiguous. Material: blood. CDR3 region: CASSLFQELNYGYTF. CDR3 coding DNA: TGTGCCAGCAGTTTATTCCAGGAGCTTAACTATGGCTACACCTTC.